This T cell receptor (beta chain) was found in a study of T-cell memory formation after mild COVID-19. This clonotype was seen more than once but under ten times. What it binds is unknown. CDR1 is MNHNY, CDR2 SVGAGI, per germline (reference sequence). This CDR3 spans 15 amino acids. Trimming cost V 9 bases and J 2 bases; bases outside gene matches: 9. Broader study findings: Later expanders leaned CD4+, whereas day 15 to 85 contracting clones were balanced CD4/CD8.

Researchers used 5'RACE with constant-segment primers to make TCR alpha and TCR beta cDNA libraries that carry sample barcodes and UMIs. From the 5' RACE reads, TCRdb called clonotypes with MiXCR, one entry per CDR3 protein. The sample shows 400,000 or so distinct CDR3 sequences, approximately 20% of them seen only once. Sequenced material: PBMCs or a T cell subset sorted from them (not recorded which). The receptor comes from an adult woman who had mild COVID-19 (a few samples of this study predate the infection). Cell type and time point are not known. The chain carries TRBV6-6 and TRBJ2-1, with 8 bases matching TRBD1. CDR3 region: CASEIGQGTYNEQFF. Written as DNA, the CDR3 is TGTGCCAGTGAGATCGGACAGGGCACCTACAATGAGCAGTTCTTC.